This T cell receptor (beta chain) came from a study of molecular identifiers for immune sequencing clone quantification. TCRdb ran MiXCR on the PCR reads and lists one entry per CDR3 protein. This sample has approximately 680,000 distinct CDR3 sequences, with roughly 23% found just once. V was shortened by 5 bases and J by 3 bases, with 16 bases between the two germline ends. The CDR3 covers 15 residues. Germline assignment: CDR1 PRHDT and CDR2 FYEKMQ (reference sequence). Sorting was used to obtain naive CD8 T cells (CD8+CD4-CCR7+CD45RA+). Overall study findings and caveats: Clones above 20 RNA copies held over 98% of effector molecules, under 1% in naive cells.

This clonotype has ten or more counts. Its antigen remains unknown. The source of this sequence is a human donor in good health. Some libraries in this study had Jurkat cell RNA spiked in. The sequenced sample consisted of naive CD8+ T cells from blood, with Jurkat cell RNA spiked in. As to subset: FACS-sorted CD8+CD4-CCR7+CD45RA+ naive T cells. The chain has TRBV13 and TRBJ1-1; D possibly corresponds to TRBD1 (6 bases). This CDR3 is CASSARGGGYTEAFF. The CDR3 DNA sequence: TGTGCCAGCAGCGCGCGGGGGGGCGGGTACACTGAAGCTTTCTTT.